The 8 T cell receptor beta chains listed next were all sequenced from one sample in a study of Ad26.COV2.S vaccination and SARS-CoV-2 variants. The method was immunoSEQ multiplex PCR; TCRdb's version includes in-frame clones alone and lacks a portion of them. Of fewer than 500,000 clones listed, 90% are singletons. The treatment was: over 15 received Ad26.COV2.S at low or high dose, single or two shots; roughly five received placebo; per-sample allocation not given. Collection of the samples took place on day 63 after the first injection of vaccine or placebo. This material consisted of peripheral blood, taken in a trial of Ad26.COV2.S vaccine versus placebo. The receptor set was obtained from a person aged 18-65 years who received the Ad26.COV2.S COVID-19 vaccine or a placebo.

The chain uses TRBV11-3 and TRBJ1-6; D call uncertain. Deletions cut 0 bases from V and 10 bases from J, with 4 bases between. The CDR3 is 12 residues long. Germline V gene lookup returns CDR1 SGHNT and CDR2 YENEEA. For the CDR3, the DNA is TGTGCCAGCAGCTTAGAGGCCTCACCCCTCCACTTT. It specifies CASSLEASPLHF.

As to this clone: Other nucleotide sequences from this sample produce the same CDR3. The chain has TRBV7-2 and TRBJ2-6; D unclear. Trimming stripped 1 base from V and 0 bases from J, with 4 bases between. The germline gives CDR1 SGHTA, CDR2 FQGNSA. The length of the CDR3 is 15 residues. Written as DNA, the CDR3 is TGTGCCAGCAGCTTAGAGGTCTCTGGGGCCAACGTCCTGACTTTC. Protein sequence: CASSLEVSGANVLTF.

V and J are TRBV19 and TRBJ1-2; D is undetermined. The germline CDR1 and CDR2 sequences are LNHDA and SQIVND (reference sequence). This CDR3 is built from 14 residues. V lost 5 bases to trimming and J lost 0 bases, with 10 bases between them. The CDR3 DNA sequence: TGTGCCAGTAGTTACCGCAATTCTAACTATGGCTACACCTTC. The encoded protein is CASSYRNSNYGYTF.

The V gene is TRBV6-2 or TRBV6-3, the J gene TRBJ1-2, with a weak D call TRBD1 (5 bases). CDR3 size: 16 residues. V dropped 2 bases and J dropped 6 bases, with 19 bases sitting between them. CDR1 is MNHEY and CDR2 is SVGEGT in the germline V gene. The CDR3, as DNA: TGTGCCAGCAGTTACGAGGTCATAGGGGCGCGCGATGGCTACACCTTC. Translation gives CASSYEVIGARDGYTF.

The table lists this clone with a count of one. V usage is TRBV5-4 and J usage is TRBJ1-4; no reliable D call. CDR1 and CDR2 from the germline V gene are SGHNT and YYREEE (reference sequence). V was clipped by 4 bases and J by 4 bases, with 11 bases between them. This CDR3 spans 14 amino acids. The CDR3 sequence: CASSIGVINEKLFF. CDR3 in DNA: TGTGCCAGCAGCATCGGCGTGATTAATGAAAAACTGTTTTTT.

J is TRBJ1-1 and V is TRBV2; no firm D call. Germline assignment: CDR1 SNHLY and CDR2 FYNNEI. V lost 6 bases and J lost 5, with 13 bases in between. The CDR3 sequence is 13 residues long. CDR3 sequence: CASSGIRETEAFF. For the CDR3, the DNA is TGTGCCAGCAGCGGGATAAGGGAGACTGAAGCTTTCTTT.

This chain uses TRBV3-1 (or the pseudogene TRBV3-2) with TRBJ1-3; D unresolved. This CDR3 has 14 amino acids. In germline, CDR1 is LGHDT, CDR2 YNNKEL (reference sequence). Trimming left V 5 bases short and J 1 base short, with 9 bases between. Here the CDR3 reads CASSSGFSGNTIYF. In nucleotides, the CDR3 is TGTGCCAGCAGCTCGGGGTTTTCTGGAAACACCATATATTTT.

This rearrangement joins TRBV6-6 to TRBJ2-3; 7 bases are shared with TRBD2. CDR1 is MNHNY, CDR2 SVGAGI, per germline (reference sequence). V dropped 8 bases and J dropped 2; count of bases not matched to a gene: 13. The CDR3 has 16 amino acids. The CDR3 nucleotides are TGTGCCAGCCATTCCCCCGCTAGCGGAAACACAGATACGCAGTATTTT. Encoded protein: CASHSPASGNTDTQYF.